Each of the 10 T cell receptor beta chains below was sequenced from the same sample in a study of technical replicates of blood from several donors. Only in-frame clones appear in the TCRdb table, and some are missing; sequencing was by immunoSEQ multiplex PCR. In the table there are some 79,000 clones, approximately 94% of which are singletons. Sequencing used T cells isolated from PBMCs. Receptor source: a human donor in good health.

This chain joins TRBV5-4 and TRBJ2-1; D perhaps matches TRBD2 (6 bases). The CDR3 is 15 residues long. V was clipped by 0 bases and J by 3 bases, with 10 bases between them. Per the germline V gene, CDR1 is SGHNT and CDR2 is YYREEE (reference sequence). The CDR3 here is CASSLVGSNYNEQFF. CDR3 nucleotides: TGTGCCAGCAGCTTGGTCGGGAGTAACTACAATGAGCAGTTCTTC.

This clone has only a few counts. This chain joins TRBV5-6 and TRBJ2-2; D unclear. Germline CDR1 and CDR2: SGHDT and YYEEEE. This CDR3 has 13 amino acids. V lost 1 base, J lost 7 bases, and 8 bases lay in between. In DNA form, the CDR3 reads TGTGCCAGCAGCTTGCAGTGGTACGGGGAGCTGTTTTTT. It translates to CASSLQWYGELFF.

The chain has TRBV6-5 and TRBJ2-4; no definite D call. Looked up from germline, CDR1 is MNHEY and CDR2 is SVGAGI. The germline V and J ends were trimmed by 9 bases and 0 bases, with 9 bases remaining between them. The CDR3 is 13 residues long. CDR3 residues: CASSGVAKNIQYF. The CDR3 coding sequence is TGTGCCAGTTCTGGAGTAGCCAAAAACATTCAGTACTTC.

The chain couples TRBV6-5 to TRBJ2-7, with D perhaps TRBD1 (6 bases). This CDR3 is 13 amino acids long. Germline V gives CDR1 MNHEY, CDR2 SVGAGI. V gave up 0 bases and J gave up 10 bases, with 13 bases separating them. This chain's CDR3 is CASSYSYRVVQYF. The CDR3 DNA reads TGTGCCAGCAGTTACTCGTACAGGGTTGTTCAGTACTTC.

The chain couples TRBV15 to TRBJ1-4; the D gene is possibly TRBD1 (5 bases). CDR3 size: 14 residues. Germline V gene sequence: CDR1 LNHNV, CDR2 YYDKDF (reference sequence). The ends were cut back, 5 bases at V and 3 bases at J, with 10 bases in the middle. The CDR3 sequence: CATSAGSPNEKLFF. The CDR3 DNA is TGTGCCACCAGCGCAGGGTCCCCTAATGAAAAACTGTTTTTT.

The J gene is TRBJ2-7, the V gene TRBV7-9; 12 positions match TRBD2. The length of the CDR3 is 16 residues. J was trimmed by 7 bases and V by 5 bases; bases with no gene match: 12. CDR1 is SEHNR and CDR2 is FQNEAQ in the germline V gene (reference sequence). The CDR3 here is CASSPRLAGAPREQYF. Written as DNA, the CDR3 is TGTGCCAGCAGCCCCAGACTAGCGGGAGCCCCTCGGGAGCAGTACTTC.

The chain has TRBV30 and TRBJ1-3, with no clear D. Trimming took 4 bases from V and 4 from J, leaving 14 bases between them. The CDR3 loop spans 14 amino acids. Germline CDR1 and CDR2: GTSNPN and SVGIG (reference sequence). CDR3 region: CAWITNSLGNTIYF. The CDR3 nucleotides read TGTGCCTGGATTACGAACAGCTTAGGAAACACCATATATTTT.

The chain is built from TRBV2 and TRBJ2-2; TRBD1 aligns across 9 bases. Germline V gene lookup returns CDR1 SNHLY and CDR2 FYNNEI. V shed 7 bases, J shed 8 bases, and the junction held 8 bases outside the gene matches. This CDR3 is 14 amino acids long. The CDR3 sequence is CASTSRGQGGELFF. CDR3 nucleotides: TGTGCCAGCACCTCCCGTGGACAGGGGGGGGAGCTGTTTTTT.

This chain uses TRBV25-1 with TRBJ2-1, with D possibly TRBD2 on 5 matching bases. Looked up from germline, CDR1 is MGHDK and CDR2 is SYGVNS. This CDR3 comprises 16 residues. The germline V and J ends were trimmed by 0 bases and 5 bases, with 14 bases remaining between them. CDR3 in amino acids: CASSEYNTGINNEQFF. The CDR3 DNA reads TGTGCCAGCAGTGAATACAATACCGGGATAAACAATGAGCAGTTCTTC.

The chain joins TRBV14 to TRBJ1-4, with TRBD1 identical over 8 bases. The CDR3 spans 16 residues. The V gene end was trimmed by 4 bases and the J gene end by 8 bases; junction bases not matched to a gene: 12. Germline V gene data show CDR1 as SGHDN and CDR2 as FVKESK. The CDR3 is CASSRGQEWPREKLFF. The CDR3 DNA reads TGTGCCAGCAGCCGGGGACAGGAATGGCCACGCGAAAAACTGTTTTTT.